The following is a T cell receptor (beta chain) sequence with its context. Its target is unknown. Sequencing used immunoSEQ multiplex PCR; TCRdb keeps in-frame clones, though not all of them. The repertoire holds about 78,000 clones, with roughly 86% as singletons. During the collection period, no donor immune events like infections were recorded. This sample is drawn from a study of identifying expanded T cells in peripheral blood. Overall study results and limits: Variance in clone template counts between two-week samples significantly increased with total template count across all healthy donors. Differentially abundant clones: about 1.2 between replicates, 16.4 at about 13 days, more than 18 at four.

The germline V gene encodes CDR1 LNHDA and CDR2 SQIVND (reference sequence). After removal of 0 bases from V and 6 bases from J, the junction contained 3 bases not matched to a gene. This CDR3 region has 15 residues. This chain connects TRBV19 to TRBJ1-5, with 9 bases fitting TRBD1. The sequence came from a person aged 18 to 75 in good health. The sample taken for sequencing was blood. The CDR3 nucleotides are TGTGCCAGTAGTATAGAGGGACAGGGAGGTCAGCCCCAGCATTTT. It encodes CASSIEGQGGQPQHF.